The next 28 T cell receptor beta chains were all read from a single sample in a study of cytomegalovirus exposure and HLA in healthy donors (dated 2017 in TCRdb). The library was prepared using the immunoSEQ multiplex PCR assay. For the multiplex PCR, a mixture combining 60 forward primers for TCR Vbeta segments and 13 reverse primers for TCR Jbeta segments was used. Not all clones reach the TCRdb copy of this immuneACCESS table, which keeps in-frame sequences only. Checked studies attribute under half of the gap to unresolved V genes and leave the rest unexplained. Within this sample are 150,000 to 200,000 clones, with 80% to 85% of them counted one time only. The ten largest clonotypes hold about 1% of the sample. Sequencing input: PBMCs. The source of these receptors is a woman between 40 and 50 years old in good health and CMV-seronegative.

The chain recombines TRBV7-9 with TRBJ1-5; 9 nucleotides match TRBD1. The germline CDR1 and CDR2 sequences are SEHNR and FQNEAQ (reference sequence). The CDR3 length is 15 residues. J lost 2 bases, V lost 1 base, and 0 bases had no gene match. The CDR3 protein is CASSLGTGGNQPQHF. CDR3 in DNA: TGTGCCAGCAGCTTAGGGACAGGGGGCAATCAGCCCCAGCATTTT.

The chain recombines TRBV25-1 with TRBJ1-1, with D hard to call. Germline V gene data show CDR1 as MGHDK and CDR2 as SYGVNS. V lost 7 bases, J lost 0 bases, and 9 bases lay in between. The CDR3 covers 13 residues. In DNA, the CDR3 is TGTGCCAGCACCAACTTCATGAACACTGAAGCTTTCTTT. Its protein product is CASTNFMNTEAFF. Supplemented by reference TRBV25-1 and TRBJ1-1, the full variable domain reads EADIYQTPRYLVIGTGKKITLECSQTMGHDKMYWYQQDPGMELHLIHYSYGVNSTEKGDLSSESTVSRIRTEHFPLTLESARPSHTSQYLCASTNFMNTEAFFGQGTRLTVV.

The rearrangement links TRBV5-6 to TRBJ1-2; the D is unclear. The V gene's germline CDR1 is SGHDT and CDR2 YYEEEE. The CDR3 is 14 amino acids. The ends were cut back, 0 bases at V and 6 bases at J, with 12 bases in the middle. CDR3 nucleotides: TGTGCCAGCAGCTTGGACAGCACTTACCATGGCTACACCTTC. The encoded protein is CASSLDSTYHGYTF. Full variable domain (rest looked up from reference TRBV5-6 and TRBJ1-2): DAGVTQSPTHLIKTRGQQVTLRCSPKSGHDTVSWYQQALGQGPQFIFQYYEEEERQRGNFPDRFSGHQFPNYSSELNVNALLLGDSALYLCASSLDSTYHGYTFGSGTRLTVV.

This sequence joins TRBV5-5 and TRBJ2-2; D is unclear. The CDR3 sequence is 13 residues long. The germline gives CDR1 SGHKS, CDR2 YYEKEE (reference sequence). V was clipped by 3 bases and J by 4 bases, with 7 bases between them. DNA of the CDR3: TGTGCCAGCAGCTCCCATCCCACCGGGGAGCTGTTTTTT. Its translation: CASSSHPTGELFF.

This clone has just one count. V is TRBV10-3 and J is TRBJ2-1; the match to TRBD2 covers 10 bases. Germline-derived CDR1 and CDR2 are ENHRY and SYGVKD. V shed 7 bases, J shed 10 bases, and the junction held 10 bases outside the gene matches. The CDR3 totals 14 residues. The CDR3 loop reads CAINPSGRGGEQFF. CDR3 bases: TGTGCCATCAACCCTAGCGGGAGAGGGGGGGAGCAGTTCTTC.

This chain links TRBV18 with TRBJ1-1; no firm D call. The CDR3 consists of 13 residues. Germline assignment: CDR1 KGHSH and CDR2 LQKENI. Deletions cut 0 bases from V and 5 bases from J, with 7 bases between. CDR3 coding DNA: TGTGCCAGCTCACCACCGGGCAGGACTGAAGCTTTCTTT. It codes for CASSPPGRTEAFF.

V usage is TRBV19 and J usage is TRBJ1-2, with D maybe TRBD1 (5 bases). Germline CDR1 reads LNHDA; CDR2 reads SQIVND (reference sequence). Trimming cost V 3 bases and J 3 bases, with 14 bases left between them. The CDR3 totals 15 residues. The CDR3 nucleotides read TGTGCCAGTAGTATTAGAGCAGGGTGGGACTATGGCTACACCTTC. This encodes CASSIRAGWDYGYTF.

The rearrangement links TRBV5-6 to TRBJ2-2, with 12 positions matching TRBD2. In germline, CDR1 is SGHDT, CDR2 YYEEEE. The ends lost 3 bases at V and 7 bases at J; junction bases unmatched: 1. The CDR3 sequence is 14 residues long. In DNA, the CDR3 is TGTGCCAGCAGCTGGGGACTAGCGGGCGGGGAGCTGTTTTTT. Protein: CASSWGLAGGELFF.

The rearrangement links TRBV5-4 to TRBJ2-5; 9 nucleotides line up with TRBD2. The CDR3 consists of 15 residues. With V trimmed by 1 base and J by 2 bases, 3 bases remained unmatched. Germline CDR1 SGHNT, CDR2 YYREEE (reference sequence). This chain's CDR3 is CASSLRLADQETQYF. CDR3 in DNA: TGTGCCAGCAGCTTGCGACTAGCGGATCAAGAGACCCAGTACTTC.

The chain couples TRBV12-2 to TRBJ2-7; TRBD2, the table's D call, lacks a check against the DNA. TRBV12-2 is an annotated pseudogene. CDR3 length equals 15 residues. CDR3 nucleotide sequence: TGTGCAAGTCGCTTAGTTAGGCGGCGGGTGAAAGAGCAGTACTTC. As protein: CASRLVRRRVKEQYF.

CDR3 nucleotide sequence: TGTGCCAGCAGCTTGCAGTACTCTGGAAACACCATATATTTT. It specifies CASSLQYSGNTIYF. This chain joins TRBV5-4 and TRBJ1-3; no clear D. The CDR3 runs 14 residues. V gave up 1 base and J gave up 0 bases, with 5 bases separating them. The V gene's germline CDR1 is SGHNT and CDR2 YYREEE (reference sequence).

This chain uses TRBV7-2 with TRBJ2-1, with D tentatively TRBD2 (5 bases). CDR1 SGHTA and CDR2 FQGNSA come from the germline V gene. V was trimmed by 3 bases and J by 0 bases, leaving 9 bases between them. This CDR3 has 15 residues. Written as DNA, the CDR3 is TGTGCCAGCAGCTTTGAGGGAAGCTCCTACAATGAGCAGTTCTTC. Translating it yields CASSFEGSSYNEQFF.

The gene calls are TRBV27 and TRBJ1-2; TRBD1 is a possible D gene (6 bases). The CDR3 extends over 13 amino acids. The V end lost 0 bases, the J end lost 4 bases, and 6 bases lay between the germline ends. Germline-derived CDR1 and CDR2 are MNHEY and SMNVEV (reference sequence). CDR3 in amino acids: CASSLSGAYGYTF. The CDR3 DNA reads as TGTGCCAGCAGTTTATCGGGGGCCTATGGCTACACCTTC.

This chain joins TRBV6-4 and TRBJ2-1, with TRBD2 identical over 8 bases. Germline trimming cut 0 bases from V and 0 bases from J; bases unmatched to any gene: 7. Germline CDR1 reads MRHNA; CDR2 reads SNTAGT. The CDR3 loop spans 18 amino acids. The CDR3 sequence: CASSDSPLAGNSYNEQFF. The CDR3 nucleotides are TGTGCCAGCAGTGACTCACCATTAGCGGGGAACTCCTACAATGAGCAGTTCTTC.

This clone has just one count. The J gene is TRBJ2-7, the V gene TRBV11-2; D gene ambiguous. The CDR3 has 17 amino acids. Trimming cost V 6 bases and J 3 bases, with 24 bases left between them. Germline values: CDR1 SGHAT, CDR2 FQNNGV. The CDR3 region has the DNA TGTGCCAGCAGTCTGAGGTTGTTGGCAGAAGGAAACTACGAGCAGTACTTC. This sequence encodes CASSLRLLAEGNYEQYF.

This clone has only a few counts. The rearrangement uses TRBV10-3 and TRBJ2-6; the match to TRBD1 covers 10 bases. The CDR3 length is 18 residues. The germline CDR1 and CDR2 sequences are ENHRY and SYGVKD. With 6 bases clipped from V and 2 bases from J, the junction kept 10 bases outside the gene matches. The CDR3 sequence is CAIRPGQGMGPGANVLTF. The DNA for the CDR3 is TGTGCCATCAGACCGGGACAGGGGATGGGTCCTGGGGCCAACGTCCTGACTTTC.

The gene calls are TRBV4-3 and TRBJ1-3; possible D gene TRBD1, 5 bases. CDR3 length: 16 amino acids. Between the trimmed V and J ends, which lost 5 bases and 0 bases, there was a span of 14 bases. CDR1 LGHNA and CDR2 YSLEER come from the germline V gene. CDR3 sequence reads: CASSKTSTASGNTIYF. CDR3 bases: TGCGCCAGCAGCAAGACTTCGACAGCCTCTGGAAACACCATATATTTT.

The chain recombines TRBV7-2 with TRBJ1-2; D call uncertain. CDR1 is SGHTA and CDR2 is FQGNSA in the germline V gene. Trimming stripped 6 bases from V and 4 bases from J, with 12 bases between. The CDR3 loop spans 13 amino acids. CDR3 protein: CASSLEGVYGYTF. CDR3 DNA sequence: TGTGCCAGCAGTTTGGAGGGAGTCTATGGCTACACCTTC.

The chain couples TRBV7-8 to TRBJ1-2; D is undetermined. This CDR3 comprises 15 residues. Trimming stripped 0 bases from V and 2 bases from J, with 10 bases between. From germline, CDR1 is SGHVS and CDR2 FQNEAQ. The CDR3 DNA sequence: TGTGCCAGCAGCTTAGCGCTAACGGAGAACTATGGCTACACCTTC. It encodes CASSLALTENYGYTF.

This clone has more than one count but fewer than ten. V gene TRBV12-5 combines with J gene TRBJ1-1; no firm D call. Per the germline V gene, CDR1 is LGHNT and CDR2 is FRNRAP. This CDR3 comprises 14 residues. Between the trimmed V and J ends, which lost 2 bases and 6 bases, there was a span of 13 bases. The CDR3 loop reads CASGLQLNTPEAFF. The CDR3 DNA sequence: TGTGCTAGTGGTTTGCAACTTAATACCCCTGAAGCTTTCTTT.

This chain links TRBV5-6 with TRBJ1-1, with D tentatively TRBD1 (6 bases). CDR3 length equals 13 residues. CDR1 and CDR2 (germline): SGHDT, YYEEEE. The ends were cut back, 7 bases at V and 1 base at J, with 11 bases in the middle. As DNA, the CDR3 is TGTGCCAGCCAGTCGGGACAGAACACTGAAGCTTTCTTT. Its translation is CASQSGQNTEAFF.

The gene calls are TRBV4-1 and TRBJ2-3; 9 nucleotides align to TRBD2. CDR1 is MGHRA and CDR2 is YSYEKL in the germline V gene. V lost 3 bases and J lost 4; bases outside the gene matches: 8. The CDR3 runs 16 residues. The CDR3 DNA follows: TGCGCCAGCAGCCAGGAGTTCGCGGGAGGGGCAGATACGCAGTATTTT. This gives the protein CASSQEFAGGADTQYF.

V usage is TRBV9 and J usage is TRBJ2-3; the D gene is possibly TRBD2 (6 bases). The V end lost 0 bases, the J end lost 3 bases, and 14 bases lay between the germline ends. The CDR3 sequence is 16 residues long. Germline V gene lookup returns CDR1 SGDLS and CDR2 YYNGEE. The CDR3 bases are TGTGCCAGCAGCGTAGCTCCTAGCGAGAGAACAGATACGCAGTATTTT. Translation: CASSVAPSERTDTQYF. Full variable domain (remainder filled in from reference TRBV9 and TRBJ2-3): DSGVTQTPKHLITATGQRVTLRCSPRSGDLSVYWYQQSLDQGLQFLIQYYNGEERAKGNILERFSAQQFPDLHSELNLSSLELGDSALYFCASSVAPSERTDTQYFGPGTRLTVL.

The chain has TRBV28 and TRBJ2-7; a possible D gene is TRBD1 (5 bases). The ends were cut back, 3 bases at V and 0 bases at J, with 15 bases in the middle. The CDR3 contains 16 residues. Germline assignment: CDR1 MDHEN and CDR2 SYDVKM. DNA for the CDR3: TGTGCCAGCAGTTTTTCCTCGACAGCCTACTCCTACGAGCAGTACGTC. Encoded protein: CASSFSSTAYSYEQYV.

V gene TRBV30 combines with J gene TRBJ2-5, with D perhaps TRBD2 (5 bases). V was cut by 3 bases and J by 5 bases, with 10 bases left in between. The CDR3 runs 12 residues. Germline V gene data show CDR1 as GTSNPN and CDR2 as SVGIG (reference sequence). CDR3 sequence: CAWRLARETQYF. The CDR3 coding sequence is TGTGCCTGGAGGCTAGCACGGGAGACCCAGTACTTC.

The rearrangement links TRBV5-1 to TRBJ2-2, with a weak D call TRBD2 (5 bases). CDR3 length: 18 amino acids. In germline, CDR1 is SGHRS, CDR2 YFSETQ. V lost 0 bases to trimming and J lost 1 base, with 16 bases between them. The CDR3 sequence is CASSLALSSAGNTGELFF. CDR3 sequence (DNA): TGCGCCAGCAGCTTGGCCTTGAGTAGCGCGGGGAACACCGGGGAGCTGTTTTTT.

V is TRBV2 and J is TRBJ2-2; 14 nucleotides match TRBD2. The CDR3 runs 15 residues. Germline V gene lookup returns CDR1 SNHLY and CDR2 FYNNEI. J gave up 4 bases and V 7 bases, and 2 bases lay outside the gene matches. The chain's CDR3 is CASTGLAGVTGELFF. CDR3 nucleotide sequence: TGTGCCAGCACGGGACTAGCGGGAGTCACCGGGGAGCTGTTTTTT. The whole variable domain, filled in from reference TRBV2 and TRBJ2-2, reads EPEVTQTPSHQVTQMGQEVILRCVPISNHLYFYWYRQILGQKVEFLVSFYNNEISEKSEIFDDQFSVERPDGSNFTLKIRSTKLEDSAMYFCASTGLAGVTGELFFGEGSRLTVL.

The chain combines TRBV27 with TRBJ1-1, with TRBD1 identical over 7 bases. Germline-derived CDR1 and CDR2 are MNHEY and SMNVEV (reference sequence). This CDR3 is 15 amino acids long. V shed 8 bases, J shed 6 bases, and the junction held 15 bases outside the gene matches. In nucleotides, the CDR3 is TGTGCCAGCCAGAAATTAGACAGGGCCGCTCCTGAAGCTTTCTTT. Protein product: CASQKLDRAAPEAFF.